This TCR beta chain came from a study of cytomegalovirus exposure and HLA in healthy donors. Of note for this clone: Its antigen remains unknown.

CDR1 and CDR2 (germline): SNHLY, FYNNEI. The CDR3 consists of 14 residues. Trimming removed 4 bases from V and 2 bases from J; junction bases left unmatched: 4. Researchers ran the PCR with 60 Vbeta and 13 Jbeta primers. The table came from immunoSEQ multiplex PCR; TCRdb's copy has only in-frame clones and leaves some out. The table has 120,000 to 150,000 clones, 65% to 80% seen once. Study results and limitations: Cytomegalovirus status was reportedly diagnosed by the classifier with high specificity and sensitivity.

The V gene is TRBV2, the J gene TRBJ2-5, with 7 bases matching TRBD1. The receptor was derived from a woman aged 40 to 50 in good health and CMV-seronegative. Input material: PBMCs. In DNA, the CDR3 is TGTGCCAGCAGTGGACGGACAGGACAAGAGACCCAGTACTTC. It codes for CASSGRTGQETQYF.